Below, 27 T cell receptor beta chains from the same sample are listed, as sequenced in a study of blood T cell repertoires in COVID-19. The method was immunoSEQ multiplex PCR; TCRdb's version includes in-frame clones alone and lacks a portion of them. The data contain around 71,000 clones, more than 65% of them singletons. Sequencing was done on a sample of peripheral blood. These receptors were obtained from a woman of 80 years or more with active or convalescent COVID-19.

This clone was detected a few times. J is TRBJ2-7 and V is TRBV27; 7 bases fit TRBD1. The CDR3 is made up of 11 amino acids. The germline V gene encodes CDR1 MNHEY and CDR2 SMNVEV (reference sequence). Losses at the gene ends were 11 bases for V and 5 bases for J; bases not matched to a gene: 6. CDR3 residues: CADDRAHEQYF. The CDR3 DNA sequence: TGTGCCGACGACAGGGCCCACGAGCAGTACTTC.

This sequence joins TRBV28 and TRBJ2-1; D not resolved. Germline CDR1 is MDHEN and CDR2 is SYDVKM. This CDR3 spans 15 amino acids. Deletions cut 3 bases from V and 0 bases from J, with 9 bases between. CDR3 in amino acids: CASSFGGSSYNEQFF. CDR3 DNA: TGTGCCAGCAGTTTTGGCGGTAGCTCCTACAATGAGCAGTTCTTC. Supplemented by reference TRBV28 and TRBJ2-1, the full variable domain reads DVKVTQSSRYLVKRTGEKVFLECVQDMDHENMFWYRQDPGLGLRLIYFSYDVKMKEKGDIPEGYSVSREKKERFSLILESASTNQTSMYLCASSFGGSSYNEQFFGPGTRLTVL.

This chain uses TRBV12-5 with TRBJ1-3; D not resolved. This CDR3 comprises 13 residues. V lost 2 bases and J 13 bases, leaving 15 bases between the germline ends. Germline V gene lookup returns CDR1 LGHNT and CDR2 FRNRAP. This CDR3 is CASGLMTSGIIYF. Written as DNA, the CDR3 is TGTGCTAGTGGTTTGATGACCTCAGGTATTATATATTTT. Looking up the rest from reference TRBV12-5 and TRBJ1-3 gives the full variable domain: DARVTQTPRHKVTEMGQEVTMRCQPILGHNTVFWYRQTMMQGLELLAYFRNRAPLDDSGMPKDRFSAEMPDATLATLKIQPSEPRDSAVYFCASGLMTSGIIYFGEGSWLTVV.

This clone occurred a few times. The V and J genes are TRBV5-1 and TRBJ2-3; 9 nucleotides align to TRBD1. The CDR3 consists of 14 residues. The germline CDR1 and CDR2 sequences are SGHRS and YFSETQ. J lost 4 bases, V lost 6 bases, and 6 bases had no gene match. CDR3 sequence (DNA): TGCGCCAGCATGACAGGGGGAGACTCAGATACGCAGTATTTT. Amino acid sequence: CASMTGGDSDTQYF.

The chain combines TRBV4-1 with TRBJ1-1; 7 bases align to TRBD1. V lost 8 bases, J lost 1 base, and 4 bases stayed unmatched. Germline CDR1 and CDR2: MGHRA and YSYEKL. The CDR3 runs to 13 residues. CDR3 region: CASRGQPNTEAFF. The CDR3 DNA reads TGCGCCAGCCGGGGACAGCCGAACACTGAAGCTTTCTTT.

This clone was found many times. The chain uses TRBV6-6 and TRBJ1-2, with no clear D. Looked up from germline, CDR1 is MNHNY and CDR2 is SVGAGI (reference sequence). The CDR3 loop spans 13 amino acids. V was shortened by 8 bases and J by 7 bases, with 17 bases between the two germline ends. The CDR3 spells CASADPGRGGYTF. As DNA, the CDR3 is TGTGCCAGCGCCGACCCGGGGAGAGGTGGCTACACCTTC.

The CDR3 DNA sequence: TGCAGCGTTGAAAGGAGATTGAACACTGAAGCTTTCTTT. It yields the protein CSVERRLNTEAFF. The chain links TRBV29-1 to TRBJ1-1; D is undetermined. The germline V and J ends were trimmed by 2 bases and 0 bases, with 7 bases remaining between them. CDR3 length: 13 amino acids. The germline V gene encodes CDR1 SQVTM and CDR2 ANQGSEA.

The chain has TRBV11-3 and TRBJ1-6; 7 nucleotides align to TRBD1. Germline V gene sequence: CDR1 SGHNT, CDR2 YENEEA. The length of the CDR3 is 17 residues. Germline trimming cut 5 bases from V and 7 bases from J; bases unmatched to any gene: 14. The CDR3 DNA reads TGTGCCAGCAGCCCCCCGGAATGGGACAGCTGGAATTCACCCCTCCACTTT. Encoded protein: CASSPPEWDSWNSPLHF.

This clone was observed a handful of times. The chain uses TRBV15 and TRBJ1-1, with a tentative D call TRBD1 (5 bases). From germline, CDR1 is LNHNV and CDR2 YYDKDF (reference sequence). The CDR3 extends over 14 amino acids. V was pared by 3 bases and J by 8 bases, with 16 bases between. The CDR3 region is CATSRTGAFGEAFF. The CDR3 DNA sequence: TGTGCCACCAGCAGGACTGGGGCCTTTGGGGAAGCTTTCTTT.

V is TRBV6-5 and J is TRBJ1-4; 9 positions match TRBD1. CDR1 and CDR2 (germline): MNHEY, SVGAGI. The CDR3 covers 15 residues. V shed 6 bases, J shed 5 bases, and the junction held 7 bases outside the gene matches. In DNA form, the CDR3 reads TGTGCCAGCAGCCGTACAGGGGGCGTGAATGAAAAACTGTTTTTT. Protein sequence: CASSRTGGVNEKLFF.

Points on this clone: It may be a read error: a sequence one base away is much more abundant. Different DNA sequences within this sample yield the same CDR3. The rearrangement uses TRBV12-3 or TRBV12-4 and TRBJ1-1, with a possible D match to TRBD1 (6 bases). The ends were cut back, 6 bases at V and 2 bases at J, with 10 bases in the middle. The CDR3 is made up of 13 amino acids. The CDR3 is CASSLQGNTEAFF. The CDR3 nucleotides read TGTGCCAGCAGCTTACAGGGTAACACTGAAGCTTTCTTT.

The rearrangement uses TRBV6-4 and TRBJ1-2; weak D call: TRBD1 (6 bases). This CDR3 is built from 17 residues. V lost 6 bases and J lost 5, with 25 bases in between. Germline V gene data show CDR1 as MRHNA and CDR2 as SNTAGT. CDR3 DNA: TGTGCCAGCAGGTACCCAGGGGCCGGCCGGGGTCGGTATGGCTACACCTTC. Encoded protein: CASRYPGAGRGRYGYTF.

The V and J genes are TRBV5-5 and TRBJ2-1; 10 bases agree with TRBD2. Losses at the gene ends were 4 bases for V and 6 bases for J; bases not matched to a gene: 7. This CDR3 spans 15 amino acids. Germline loops: CDR1 SGHKS, CDR2 YYEKEE (reference sequence). The CDR3 DNA reads as TGTGCCAGCAGCCATTATAGCGGGGGGCTCAATGAGCAGTTCTTC. It translates to CASSHYSGGLNEQFF. Full variable domain (remainder filled in from reference TRBV5-5 and TRBJ2-1): DAGVTQSPTHLIKTRGQQVTLRCSPISGHKSVSWYQQVLGQGPQFIFQYYEKEERGRGNFPDRFSARQFPNYSSELNVNALLLGDSALYLCASSHYSGGLNEQFFGPGTRLTVL.

J is TRBJ1-6 and V is TRBV9; TRBD1 matches at 7 bases. The CDR3 length is 16 residues. The ends lost 0 bases at V and 8 bases at J; junction bases unmatched: 8. CDR1 is SGDLS and CDR2 is YYNGEE in the germline V gene. The CDR3 region has the DNA TGTGCCAGCAGCGTAGGCCCCGAGGGGGCAGATTCACCCCTCCACTTT. Translating gives CASSVGPEGADSPLHF.

In this sample, this clone turned up many times. This rearrangement joins TRBV3-1 (or the pseudogene TRBV3-2) to TRBJ1-2; TRBD1 aligns across 8 bases. V lost 6 bases to trimming and J lost 2 bases; unmatched junction nucleotides: 8. The CDR3 extends over 15 amino acids. Germline CDR1 reads LGHDT; CDR2 reads YNNKEL (reference sequence). The CDR3 reads CASRNQGAQNYGYTF. The CDR3 DNA reads as TGTGCCAGCAGAAACCAGGGGGCCCAAAACTATGGCTACACCTTC.

This clone has only one observation. The V call is TRBV5-1, the J call TRBJ1-2, with TRBD1 as a possible D gene (6 bases). V was trimmed by 0 bases and J by 3 bases, leaving 9 bases between them. Germline CDR1 and CDR2: SGHRS and YFSETQ. The CDR3 consists of 14 residues. The CDR3 region is CASSLGGLDYGYTF. The CDR3 DNA sequence: TGCGCCAGCAGCTTGGGGGGGCTGGACTATGGCTACACCTTC.

CDR3 DNA: TGTGCCAGCAGTGAAGCCGGGACAGCTTACAATGAGCAGTTCTTC. It yields the protein CASSEAGTAYNEQFF. This chain links TRBV6-1 with TRBJ2-1, with TRBD1 matching over 7 bases. Germline V gene data show CDR1 as MNHNS and CDR2 as SASEGT. CDR3 length: 15 residues. J was trimmed by 4 bases and V by 0 bases; bases with no gene match: 3.

The chain uses TRBV3-1 (or the pseudogene TRBV3-2) and TRBJ1-2; D may be TRBD1 (5 bases). V dropped 2 bases and J dropped 4 bases, with 11 bases sitting between them. This CDR3 comprises 14 residues. Germline assignment: CDR1 LGHDT and CDR2 YNNKEL (reference sequence). The DNA for the CDR3 is TGTGCCAGCAGCCAAAGGGCAGGGCTCTATGGCTACACCTTC. Translation gives CASSQRAGLYGYTF.

This rearrangement joins TRBV11-2 to TRBJ2-3; 11 bases fit TRBD2. The CDR3 totals 17 residues. Germline V gene data show CDR1 as SGHAT and CDR2 as FQNNGV. With 1 base clipped from V and 2 bases from J, the junction kept 5 bases outside the gene matches. The CDR3 is CASSLAMGLADTDTQYF. The CDR3 DNA reads TGTGCCAGCAGCTTAGCCATGGGACTAGCGGACACAGATACGCAGTATTTT.

The V gene is TRBV5-1, the J gene TRBJ2-7, with TRBD1 matching over 9 bases. V lost 0 bases, J lost 6 bases, and 7 bases stayed unmatched. The CDR3 has 15 amino acids. Germline assignment: CDR1 SGHRS and CDR2 YFSETQ. The CDR3 bases are TGCGCCAGCAGCTTGGCGTGGGACAGGGTAGGCGAGCAGTACTTC. This translates into CASSLAWDRVGEQYF.

The table lists this clone with a count of one. DNA for the CDR3: TGTGCCAGCGGCCGGGACAGGGTCAATTCACCCCTCCACTTT. This codes for CASGRDRVNSPLHF. The J gene is TRBJ1-6, the V gene TRBV6-5, with 9 bases that match TRBD1. The V and J ends lost 8 bases and 7 bases, in that order; junction bases with no gene match: 6. CDR3 length equals 14 residues. The germline CDR1 and CDR2 sequences are MNHEY and SVGAGI.

The V call is TRBV7-2, the J call TRBJ1-2; D uncertain. CDR3 length equals 15 residues. Germline V gives CDR1 SGHTA, CDR2 FQGNSA. Between the trimmed V and J ends, which lost 1 base and 5 bases, there was a span of 14 bases. In DNA form, the CDR3 reads TGTGCCAGCAGCTTAGGAGTTTCCGAGAGGTATGGCTACACCTTC. Residues: CASSLGVSERYGYTF.

The chain carries TRBV29-1 and TRBJ2-5; TRBD1 is a possible D gene (6 bases). V gave up 3 bases and J gave up 5 bases, with 10 bases separating them. This CDR3 spans 12 amino acids. Germline V gene data show CDR1 as SQVTM and CDR2 as ANQGSEA. The CDR3 DNA follows: TGCAGCGTTGAGCCAGGGGCCGAGACCCAGTACTTC. It yields the protein CSVEPGAETQYF. The full variable domain, with the rest looked up from reference TRBV29-1 and TRBJ2-5, is SAVISQKPSRDICQRGTSLTIQCQVDSQVTMMFWYRQQPGQSLTLIATANQGSEATYESGFVIDKFPISRPNLTFSTLTVSNMSPEDSSIYLCSVEPGAETQYFGPGTRLLVL.

In this sample, this clone turned up many times. The chain links TRBV27 to TRBJ2-2, with TRBD1 identical over 7 bases. J lost 1 base, V lost 3 bases, and 5 bases had no gene match. The germline gives CDR1 MNHEY, CDR2 SMNVEV (reference sequence). The CDR3 has 16 amino acids. CDR3 in amino acids: CASSFKRTGNTGELFF. The CDR3 DNA is TGTGCCAGCAGTTTCAAAAGGACAGGGAACACCGGGGAGCTGTTTTTT.

The V gene is TRBV10-2, the J gene TRBJ1-2; D is unresolved. CDR3 length equals 14 residues. V lost 3 bases to trimming and J lost 4 bases, with 12 bases between them. The germline gives CDR1 WSHSY, CDR2 SAAADI. CDR3 sequence reads: CASSEEGRGYGYTF. The CDR3 DNA reads TGCGCCAGCAGTGAAGAGGGTCGCGGCTATGGCTACACCTTC.

This clone was recorded once. CDR3 in DNA: TGTGCCAGCAGGAACCGGGACAGGGTCGAGCAGTACTTC. It encodes CASRNRDRVEQYF. The chain recombines TRBV6-5 with TRBJ2-7, with TRBD1 matching 9 bases. The CDR3 has 13 amino acids. Per the germline V gene, CDR1 is MNHEY and CDR2 is SVGAGI. Germline trimming cut 6 bases from V and 6 bases from J; bases unmatched to any gene: 6.

This chain joins TRBV28 and TRBJ1-1; 8 bases are a match to TRBD1. The CDR3 length is 16 residues. In germline, CDR1 is MDHEN, CDR2 SYDVKM. Trimming took 8 bases from V and 4 from J; bases not matched to a gene: 15. The DNA of the CDR3 is TGTGCCAGCGGCCGACAGGGGATCGGGACAGGCACTGAAGCTTTCTTT. Translated, it gives CASGRQGIGTGTEAFF.